The rows below give T cell receptor beta chains drawn from one sample of a study of blood T cells in healthy people across ages. TCRdb redid the calling of the 5' RACE reads with MiXCR, one entry per CDR3 protein. The data show around 1.1 million distinct CDR3 sequences, roughly two fifths seen once. The sequenced sample was blood. Receptors originate from a man aged 18 to 29 in good health. CDR3s include the opening cysteine and the closing phenylalanine or tryptophan. D genes are given only for firm matches.

d_call v_call cdr3_aa
. TRBV7-9 CASSLTVIGNTIYF
TRBD1 TRBV4-1 CASSQVDRGGNRAFF
. TRBV30 CAWIRDVGPTNYGYTF
. TRBV6-5 CASSSPTDPGLETQYF
. TRBV27 CASRGAASSYEQYF
. TRBV29-1 CSVRPRVNPDTQYF
TRBD2 TRBV27 CASSPGLAGGHPYNEQFF
. TRBV9 CASSLLRNTGELFF
. TRBV9 CASSTRTSSAAFF
. TRBV7-2 CASSLVQGQAFF
. TRBV7-2 CASGNGEGSFYGYTF
. TRBV7-3 CASRQQTRGNTGELFF
TRBD1 TRBV30 CAWSADRGYSYEQYF
. TRBV20-1 CSARIGEETQYF
. TRBV3-1 CASSQGRAAHNEQFF
. TRBV20-1 CSAREGRGWMMNTEAFF
. TRBV12-3/TRBV12-4 CASSAGGGNYGYTF
. TRBV27 CASRTGQVGELFF
. TRBV12-3/TRBV12-4 CASVRQRGDGYTF
. TRBV20-1 CSARDLGQASNEQYF
TRBD1 TRBV11-2 CASSFGQVMFF
. TRBV6-1 CASSEVGHLKGYTF
. TRBV7-6 CASSLYQGRNEQFF
TRBD2 TRBV2 CANGQGGTDTQYF
. TRBV4-3 CASSQSDNMNTEAFF
TRBD1 TRBV6-6 CASSYSRGRGLDEKLFF